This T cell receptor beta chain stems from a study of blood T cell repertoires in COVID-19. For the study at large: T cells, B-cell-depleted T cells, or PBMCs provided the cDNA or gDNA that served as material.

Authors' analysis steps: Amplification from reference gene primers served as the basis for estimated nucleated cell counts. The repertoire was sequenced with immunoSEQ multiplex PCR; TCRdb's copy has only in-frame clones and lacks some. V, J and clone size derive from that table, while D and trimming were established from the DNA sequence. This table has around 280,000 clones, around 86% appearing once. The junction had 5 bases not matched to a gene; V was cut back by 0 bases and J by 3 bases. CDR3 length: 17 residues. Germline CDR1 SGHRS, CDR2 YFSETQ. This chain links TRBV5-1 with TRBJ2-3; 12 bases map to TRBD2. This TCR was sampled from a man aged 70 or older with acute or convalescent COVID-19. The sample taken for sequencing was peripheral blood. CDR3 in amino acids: CASSLAPTSGRTDTQYF. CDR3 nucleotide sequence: TGCGCCAGCAGCTTGGCGCCGACTAGCGGGAGAACAGATACGCAGTATTTT.